This record concerns one TCR beta chain sequence. Its target is not known. These data come from a study of T cell responses to AZD1222 COVID-19 vaccine. Findings of the study overall: Only 5 or 6 people who got AZD1222 tested seropositive at baseline. Unmutated variant regions are reportedly targeted by nearly half of spike-specific TCRs. CD4 TCRs covered the whole spike, strongest at regions 160-218 and 743-854.

The CDR3 loop spans 15 amino acids. Germline V gene lookup returns CDR1 MGHRA and CDR2 YSYEKL. V shed 5 bases, J shed 5 bases, and the junction held 11 bases outside the gene matches. Assay used: immunoSEQ multiplex PCR; TCRdb lists only in-frame clones, some missing. The sample holds about 120,000 clones; roughly nine tenths are singletons and the top ten take 6% to 9%. The chain joins TRBV4-1 to TRBJ2-5; 7 positions match TRBD2. The receptor's source is an adult in good health. Sequenced material: peripheral blood, taken on day 0 of AZD1222 vaccination. CDR3 coding DNA: TGCGCCAGCAGCGCCTTTGGCGGGAGTTTGGAGACCCAGTACTTC. Encoded protein: CASSAFGGSLETQYF.